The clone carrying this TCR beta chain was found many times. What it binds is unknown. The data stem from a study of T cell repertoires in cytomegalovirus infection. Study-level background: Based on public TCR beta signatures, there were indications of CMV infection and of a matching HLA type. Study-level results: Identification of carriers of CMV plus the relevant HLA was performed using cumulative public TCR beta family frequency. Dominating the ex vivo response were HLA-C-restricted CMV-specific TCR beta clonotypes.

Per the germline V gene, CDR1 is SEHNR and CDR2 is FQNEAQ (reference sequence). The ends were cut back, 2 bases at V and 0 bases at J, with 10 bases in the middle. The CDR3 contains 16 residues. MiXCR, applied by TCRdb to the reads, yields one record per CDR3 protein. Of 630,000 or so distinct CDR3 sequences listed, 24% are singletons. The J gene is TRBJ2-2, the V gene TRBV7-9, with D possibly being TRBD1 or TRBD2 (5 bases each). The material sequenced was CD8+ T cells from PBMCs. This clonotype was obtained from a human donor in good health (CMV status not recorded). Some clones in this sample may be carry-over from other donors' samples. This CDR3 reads CASSLIGTPNTGELFF. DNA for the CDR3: TGTGCCAGCAGCTTAATCGGGACCCCGAACACCGGGGAGCTGTTTTTT. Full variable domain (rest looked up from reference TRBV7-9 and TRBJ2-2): DTGVSQNPRHKITKRGQNVTFRCDPISEHNRLYWYRQTLGQGPEFLTYFQNEAQLEKSRLLSDRFSAERPKGSFSTLEIQRTEQGDSAMYLCASSLIGTPNTGELFFGEGSRLTVL.